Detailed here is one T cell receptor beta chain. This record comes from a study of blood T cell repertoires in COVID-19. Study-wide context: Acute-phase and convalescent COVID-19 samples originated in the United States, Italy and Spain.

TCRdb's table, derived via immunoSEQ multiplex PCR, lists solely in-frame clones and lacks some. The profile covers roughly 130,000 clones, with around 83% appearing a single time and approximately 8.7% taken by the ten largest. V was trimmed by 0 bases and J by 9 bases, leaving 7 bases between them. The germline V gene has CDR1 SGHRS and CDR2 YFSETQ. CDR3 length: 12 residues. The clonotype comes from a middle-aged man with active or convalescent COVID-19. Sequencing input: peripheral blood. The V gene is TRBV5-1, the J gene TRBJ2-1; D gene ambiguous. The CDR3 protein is CASSLDYGEQFF. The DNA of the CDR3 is TGCGCCAGCAGCTTGGACTATGGTGAGCAGTTCTTC.